Listed below are T cell receptor beta chains from one sample, sequenced in a study of tumor and adjacent non-tumor tissue in lung cancer. TCRdb ran MiXCR on the multiplex PCR reads and lists one entry per CDR3 protein. The profile shows 70,000 or so distinct CDR3 sequences, approximately 63% of them singletons. The sequencing sample was made of lung tumor tissue. These receptors were obtained from a man aged 45-60 years with non-small cell lung cancer. Each CDR3 is given with its conserved first and last residue. D genes are given only for firm matches. Size is stated for part of the rows, as once, few or many counts, or as a class when the clone is expanded.

>TRBD2|TRBJ2-3|TRBV11-3|.
CASSVGISGWAADTQYF
TGTGCCAGCAGCGTAGGGATTAGCGGGTGGGCCGCAGATACGCAGTATTTT
>.|TRBJ1-6|TRBV7-9|.
CASSLGAADNSPLHF
TGTGCCAGCAGCTTAGGCGCGGCCGATAATTCACCCCTCCACTTT
>.|TRBJ1-2|TRBV12-3/TRBV12-4|.
CASSPHMRGVNDGYTF
TGTGCCAGCAGCCCCCATATGCGGGGAGTGAATGATGGCTACACCTTC
>TRBD2|TRBJ2-1|TRBV7-9|.
CVSSLPGTSGMSGHEQFF
TGTGTCAGCAGCTTGCCCGGGACTAGCGGGATGAGTGGTCATGAGCAGTTCTTC
>.|TRBJ1-2|TRBV6-1|few
CASSEEIRSLYGYTF
TGTGCCAGCAGTGAAGAGATCCGGTCTCTCTATGGCTACACCTTC
>.|TRBJ2-3|TRBV7-8|.
CASSQGHLELNKQYF
TGTGCCAGCAGCCAGGGACACCTCGAATTAAATAAGCAGTATTTT
>TRBD1|TRBJ2-5|TRBV14|.
CDSSQDRQGGETQYF
TGTGACAGTAGCCAAGATCGACAGGGTGGGGAGACCCAGTACTTC
>TRBD1|TRBJ1-2|TRBV20-1|.
CSARATGTARNGYTF
TGCAGTGCTAGAGCGACCGGGACAGCAAGAAATGGCTACACCTTC
>TRBD2|TRBJ2-7|TRBV28|.
CASSLTRGAGGSYEQYF
TGTGCCAGCAGTTTGACGCGGGGAGCGGGAGGATCCTACGAGCAGTACTTC
>.|TRBJ1-6|TRBV4-2|.
CASSQLGGGNSPLHF
TGTGCCAGCAGCCAATTGGGAGGGGGTAATTCACCCCTCCACTTT
>TRBD2|TRBJ2-3|TRBV28|many
CASSDNSGIGGTDTQYF
TGTGCCAGCAGTGACAATAGCGGGATAGGGGGCACAGATACGCAGTATTTT
>.|TRBJ2-7|TRBV11-2|.
CASSLVAVSSYDQYF
TGTGCCAGCAGCTTAGTGGCTGTTAGCTCCTACGACCAGTACTTC
>.|TRBJ2-1|TRBV20-1|.
CSAPSQFGHYNVQFF
TGCAGTGCTCCTAGCCAATTCGGCCACTATAATGTGCAGTTCTTC
>.|TRBJ2-2|TRBV6-5|.
CTSSYLGSTGELFF
TGTACCAGCAGTTACCTAGGAAGCACCGGGGAGCTGTTTTTT
>.|TRBJ2-1|TRBV29-1|many
CTGSSYNEQFF
TGTACAGGGAGCTCCTACAATGAGCAGTTCTTC
>.|TRBJ2-1|TRBV7-9|.
CVSSDGWEGYNKQFF
TGTGTCAGCAGCGATGGGTGGGAAGGTTACAATAAGCAGTTCTTC
>.|TRBJ1-2|TRBV28|many
CASQGDRGIYGYTF
TGTGCCAGCCAGGGAGACCGGGGTATATATGGCTACACCTTC
>.|TRBJ2-7|TRBV4-1|.
CASSHPTGGDKTYEQYF
TGCGCCAGCAGCCACCCAACAGGGGGGGACAAGACCTACGAGCAGTACTTC
>.|TRBJ2-1|TRBV29-1|.
CSVERQSDEQLF
TGCAGCGTTGAACGACAGTCCGATGAGCAGCTCTTC
>.|TRBJ2-2|TRBV7-2|.
CASSPNFSTGELFF
TGTGCCAGCAGCCCCAACTTCAGCACCGGGGAGCTGTTTTTT
>.|TRBJ2-3|TRBV11-2|many
CASSLGLITDTQYF
TGTGCCAGCAGCCTGGGACTGATCACAGATACGCAGTATTTT
>TRBD1|TRBJ1-4|TRBV6-5|.
CTSSYSFLPGQGNEKLFF
TGTACCAGCAGTTATTCCTTCTTACCGGGACAGGGTAATGAAAAACTGTTTTTT
>.|TRBJ2-7|TRBV6-5|.
CASARLDGYEQYF
TGTGCCAGCGCACGGCTGGATGGCTACGAGCAATACTTC
>TRBD2|TRBJ2-7|TRBV29-1|many
CSVAGTTAEQYF
TGCAGCGTCGCCGGGACTACAGCCGAGCAGTACTTC
>TRBD1|TRBJ2-5|TRBV20-1|.
CNALTGKETQYF
TGCAATGCCTTGACAGGGAAAGAGACCCAGTACTTC
>.|TRBJ2-2|TRBV6-2/TRBV6-3|once
CASSGAAGSFTVELFF
TGTGCCAGCAGCGGCGCGGCAGGGTCGTTTACCGTGGAGCTGTTTTTT
>.|TRBJ1-6|TRBV5-4|few
CASRPKAESPLHF
TGTGCCAGCAGACCCAAGGCAGAGTCACCCCTCCACTTT
>.|TRBJ2-7|TRBV6-1|.
CASTISARGRGEQYF
TGTGCCAGCACTATTAGCGCACGGGGGAGAGGCGAGCAGTACTTC
>.|TRBJ2-3|TRBV11-2|.
CVSSPTDTQYF
TGTGTCAGCAGCCCTACAGATACACAGTATTTT
>TRBD2|TRBJ2-1|TRBV20-1|.
CSATGTSGPRGYEQFF
TGCAGTGCTACCGGGACTAGCGGCCCACGAGGCTATGAGCAGTTCTTC
>.|TRBJ2-5|TRBV20-1|many
CSAPNRETQYF
TGCAGTGCTCCAAACCGGGAGACCCAGTACTTC
>TRBD1|TRBJ2-6|TRBV6-5|once
CISTRQGAPGANVLTF
TGTATCAGCACGAGACAGGGGGCGCCTGGGGCCAACGTCCTGACTTTC
>.|TRBJ2-7|TRBV2|few
CASSRDSAYEQYF
TGTGCCAGCAGTCGGGACTCAGCCTACGAGCAGTACTTC
>TRBD1|TRBJ2-7|TRBV28|many
CATVGQGGSYEQYF
TGTGCCACCGTGGGACAGGGGGGGTCCTACGAGCAGTACTTC
>.|TRBJ1-5|TRBV28|.
CVRSPWTNNQPQHF
TGTGTCAGAAGTCCCTGGACAAACAATCAGCCCCAGCATTTT
>.|TRBJ1-6|TRBV28|.
CASSDTGDSHLHF
TGTGCCAGCAGTGATACAGGTGATTCACACCTCCACTTT
>.|TRBJ2-1|TRBV5-1|.
CANSLAIGVGEQFF
TGCGCCAACAGCTTGGCGATAGGGGTAGGTGAGCAGTTCTTC
>TRBD2|TRBJ2-1|TRBV28|few
CASTKGGTSGNDEQFF
TGTGCCAGCACCAAAGGCGGGACTAGCGGTAACGATGAGCAGTTCTTC
>.|TRBJ1-1|TRBV28|many
CASSFKGRAFF
TGTGCCAGCAGTTTCAAGGGGCGAGCTTTCTTT